Detailed here is one T cell receptor (beta chain). The table came from immunoSEQ multiplex PCR; TCRdb's copy has only in-frame clones and leaves some out. The sample yields tens of thousands of clones, around nine tenths seen once. The CDR3 is 13 amino acids. Trimming left V 10 bases short and J 2 bases short, with 15 bases between. The germline CDR1 and CDR2 sequences are SNHLY and FYNNEI. These data come from a study of OX40 agonist ivuxolimab in advanced cancers. This clonotype was obtained from an adult with an advanced solid tumor such as melanoma, head and neck, liver or kidney cancer. This rearrangement joins TRBV2 to TRBJ2-7, with unresolved D. The sequences come from CD4+ or CD8+ T cells sorted from blood, collected in a trial of the OX40 agonist ivuxolimab. DNA for the CDR3: TGTGCCACTTCCCCGCTAGTCACCTACGAGCAGTACTTC. This sequence encodes CATSPLVTYEQYF.